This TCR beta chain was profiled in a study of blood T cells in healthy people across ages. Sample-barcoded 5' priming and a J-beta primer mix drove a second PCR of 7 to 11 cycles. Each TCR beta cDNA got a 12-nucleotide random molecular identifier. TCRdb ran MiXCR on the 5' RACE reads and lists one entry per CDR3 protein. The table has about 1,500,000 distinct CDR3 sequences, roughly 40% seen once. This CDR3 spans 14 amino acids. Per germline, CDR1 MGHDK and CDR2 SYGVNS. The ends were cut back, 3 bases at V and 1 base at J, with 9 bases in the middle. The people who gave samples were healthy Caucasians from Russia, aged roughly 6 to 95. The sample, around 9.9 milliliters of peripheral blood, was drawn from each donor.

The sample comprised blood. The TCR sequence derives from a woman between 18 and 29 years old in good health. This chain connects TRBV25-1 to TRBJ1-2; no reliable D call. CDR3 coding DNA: TGTGCCAGCAGTGAGGGTCTATTTAACTATGGCTACACCTTC. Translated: CASSEGLFNYGYTF.